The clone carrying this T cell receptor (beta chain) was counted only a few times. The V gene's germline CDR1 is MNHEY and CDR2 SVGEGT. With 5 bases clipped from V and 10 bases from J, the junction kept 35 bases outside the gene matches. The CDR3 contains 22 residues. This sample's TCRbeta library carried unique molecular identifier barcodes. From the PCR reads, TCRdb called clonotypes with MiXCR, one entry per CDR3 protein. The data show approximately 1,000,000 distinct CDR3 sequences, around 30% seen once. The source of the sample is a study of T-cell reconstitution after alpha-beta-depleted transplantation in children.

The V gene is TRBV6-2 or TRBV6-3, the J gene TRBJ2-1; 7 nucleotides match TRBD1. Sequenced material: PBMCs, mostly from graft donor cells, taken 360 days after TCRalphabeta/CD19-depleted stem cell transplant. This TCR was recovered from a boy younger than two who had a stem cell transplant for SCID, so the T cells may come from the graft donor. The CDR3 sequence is CASSPLAKASGTVARTRIEQFF. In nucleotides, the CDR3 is TGTGCCAGCAGTCCCCTCGCAAAAGCCTCCGGGACAGTAGCCCGAACGAGGATCGAGCAGTTCTTC.